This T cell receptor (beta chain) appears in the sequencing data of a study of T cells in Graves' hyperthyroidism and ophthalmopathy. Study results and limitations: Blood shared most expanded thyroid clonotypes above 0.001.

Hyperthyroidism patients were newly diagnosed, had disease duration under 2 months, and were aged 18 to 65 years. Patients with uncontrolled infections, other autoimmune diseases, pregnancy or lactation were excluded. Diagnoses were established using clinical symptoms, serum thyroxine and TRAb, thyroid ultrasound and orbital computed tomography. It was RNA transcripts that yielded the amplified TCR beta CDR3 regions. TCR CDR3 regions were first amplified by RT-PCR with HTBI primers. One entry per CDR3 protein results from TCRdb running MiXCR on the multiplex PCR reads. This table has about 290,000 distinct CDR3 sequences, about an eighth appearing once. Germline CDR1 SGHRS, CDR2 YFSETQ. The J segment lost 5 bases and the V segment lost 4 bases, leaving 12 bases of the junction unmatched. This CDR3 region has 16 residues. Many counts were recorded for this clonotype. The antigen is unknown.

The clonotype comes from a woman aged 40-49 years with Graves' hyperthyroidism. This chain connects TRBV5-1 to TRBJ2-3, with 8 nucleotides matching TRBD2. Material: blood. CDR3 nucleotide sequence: TGCGCCAGCAGCCCCATTGAACTAGCGGTGAAAGATACGCAGTATTTT. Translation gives CASSPIELAVKDTQYF. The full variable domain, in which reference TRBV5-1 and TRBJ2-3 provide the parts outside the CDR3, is KAGVTQTPRYLIKTRGQQVTLSCSPISGHRSVSWYQQTPGQGLQFLFEYFSETQRNKGNFPGRFSGRQFSNSRSEMNVSTLELGDSALYLCASSPIELAVKDTQYFGPGTRLTVL.